At least ten counts were recorded for the clone carrying this T cell receptor (beta chain). The antigen is unknown. The germline gene is not matched at one end of the junction; a read error may be the cause. A primer matching the constant region was used to make TCR beta cDNA from approximately 500 ng of total RNA. TCR beta libraries came from three nested multiplex PCR rounds using slightly modified ARM-PCR. The first two PCR rounds, roughly 9 cycles each, used TRBV1-TRBV30 forward primers and a C-beta reverse primer. Using its own MiXCR run on the multiplex PCR reads, TCRdb lists one record per CDR3 protein. The sample holds about 21,000 distinct CDR3 sequences, roughly 78% seen once. The data derive from a study of tumor-infiltrating lymphocytes in primary liver carcinoma. Across the study: Subjects consisted of male and female patients aged 30 to 69 years. Sample counts of productive TCRbeta reads spanned roughly 3.65 to 8 million; these counts were similar across tissue types.

Germline V gene data show CDR1 as SGHAT and CDR2 as FQNNGV. The CDR3 loop spans 16 amino acids. The study co-extracted DNA and RNA from around 20-30 mg of unsorted bulk tissue. Findings and limits, study-wide: Just about 7-25% of leading clones were found in every one of five regions. The study found a significantly higher top-250-clone fraction in tumors than in blood (p = 0.039).

The V gene is TRBV11-2, the J gene TRBJ1-2; a possible D gene is TRBD1 (6 bases). The receptor was derived from a man aged 35 to 55 with primary liver carcinoma and hepatitis B virus infection. Material for sequencing was liver tumor tissue from sampling region 1. Stated subset: tumor region T1, superior pole. CDR3 sequence reads: CASSIRPGQSNFGYTF. For the CDR3, the DNA is TGTGCCAGCAGCATACGTCCCGGACAGTCTAACTTTGGCTACACCTTC.